The entry below gives a single TCR beta chain sequence along with its context. V lost 6 bases, J lost 8 bases, and 22 bases lay in between. The CDR3 length is 15 residues. This sample is drawn from a study of identical twins. The authors used template switching to add a universal primer site and gave cDNA unique molecular identifiers. One entry per CDR3 protein results from TCRdb running MiXCR on the 5' RACE reads. This sample yields some 500,000 distinct CDR3 sequences, of which under 25% are seen a single time; 0.91% belongs to the top ten. These data also formed part of another study, on T cells expressing NK-cell markers. In that study: What restricted sorting to alpha-beta TCR T cells in several experiments was an anti-gamma-delta TCR antibody. The leading position in the CD3+CD56-NKG2C+ fraction of several donors also went to these clonotypes.

The sample consisted of CD4+ T cells sorted from blood. The TCR originated in a woman between 18 and 29 years old in good health. J is TRBJ1-2 and V is TRBV12-3 or TRBV12-4, with a weak D call TRBD1 (6 bases). CDR3 loop: CASSQSQARGKGYTF. The CDR3 nucleotides are TGTGCCAGCAGCCAATCCCAAGCTAGGGGGAAGGGCTACACCTTC.